This TCR beta chain was recorded in a study of metastatic and nonmetastatic thyroid tumors. About the study: Malignant thyroid and benign thyroid patients provided blood and tumor or nodule tissue whose repertoires were compared. Study-wide results and limits: The study reportedly found significantly higher TCR beta diversity in malignant thyroid tumors than benign nodules, in blood and tumor.

Germline lookup yields CDR1 SGHNT and CDR2 YYREEE (reference sequence). The CDR3 loop spans 14 amino acids. The V gene lost 6 bases and the J gene lost 2 bases, with 14 bases spanning the gap. Original methodology: A papillary thyroid cancer distant-metastasis classifier was built from CDR3 differences across clinicopathological groups. TCRdb reanalyzed the PCR reads via MiXCR. None of the V and J calls come from the authors' own analysis; TCRdb made them. The profile shows roughly 19,000 clones, approximately 22% of them singletons. Worth noting for this clone: Its specificity is not known. This clone may be a read error of a much larger clone one base away.

Each patient went into thyroid surgery without having received any treatment. The V gene is TRBV5-4, the J gene TRBJ2-5; D remains ambiguous. This TCR derives from a male donor with papillary thyroid cancer or a benign thyroid nodule (not recorded which). Some clones in this sample may be carry-over from other donors' samples. The sample consisted of tumor tissue. CDR3 protein: CASIPGGKQETQYF. The DNA for the CDR3 is TGTGCCAGCATCCCGGGTGGGAAGCAAGAGACCCAGTACTTC.